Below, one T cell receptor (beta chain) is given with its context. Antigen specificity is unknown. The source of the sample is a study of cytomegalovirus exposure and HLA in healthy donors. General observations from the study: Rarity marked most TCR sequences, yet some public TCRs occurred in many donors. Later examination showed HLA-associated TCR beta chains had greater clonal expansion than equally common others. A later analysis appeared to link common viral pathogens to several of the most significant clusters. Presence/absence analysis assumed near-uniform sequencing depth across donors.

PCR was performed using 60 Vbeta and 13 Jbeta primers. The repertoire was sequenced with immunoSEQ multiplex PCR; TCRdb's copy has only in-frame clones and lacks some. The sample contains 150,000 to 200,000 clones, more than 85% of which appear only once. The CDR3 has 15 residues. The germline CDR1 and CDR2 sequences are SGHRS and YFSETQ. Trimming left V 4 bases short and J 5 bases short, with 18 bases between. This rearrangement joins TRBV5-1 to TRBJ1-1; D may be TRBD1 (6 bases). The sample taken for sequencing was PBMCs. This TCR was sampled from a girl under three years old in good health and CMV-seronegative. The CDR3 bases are TGCGCCAGCAGCGGTATCCAGGGGACGACAACTGAAGCTTTCTTT. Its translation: CASSGIQGTTTEAFF.